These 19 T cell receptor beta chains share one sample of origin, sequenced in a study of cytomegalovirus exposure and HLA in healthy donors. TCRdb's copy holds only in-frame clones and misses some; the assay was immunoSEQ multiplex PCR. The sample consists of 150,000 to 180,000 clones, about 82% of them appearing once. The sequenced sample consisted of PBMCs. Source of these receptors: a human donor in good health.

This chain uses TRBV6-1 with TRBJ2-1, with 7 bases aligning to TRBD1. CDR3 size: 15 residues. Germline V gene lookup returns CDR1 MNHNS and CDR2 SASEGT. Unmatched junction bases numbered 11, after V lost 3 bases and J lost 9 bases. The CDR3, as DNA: TGTGCCAGCAGTGAGTACTACCCAGGGGACAGTGAGCAGTTCTTC. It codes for CASSEYYPGDSEQFF.

In nucleotides, the CDR3 is TGTGCCACCAGTCCGGGACTCCAAGGCAATGAGCAGTTCTTC. This codes for CATSPGLQGNEQFF. The V gene is TRBV15, the J gene TRBJ2-1; D may be TRBD2 (6 bases). From germline, CDR1 is LNHNV and CDR2 YYDKDF (reference sequence). The CDR3 has 14 amino acids. V was clipped by 6 bases and J by 6 bases, with 15 bases between them.

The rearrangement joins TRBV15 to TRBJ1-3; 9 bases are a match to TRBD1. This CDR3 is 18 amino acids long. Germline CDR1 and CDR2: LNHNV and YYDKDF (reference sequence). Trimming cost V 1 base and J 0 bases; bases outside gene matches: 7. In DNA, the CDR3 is TGTGCCACCAGCAGAGCGAGGGACAGGGACTTCTCTGGAAACACCATATATTTT. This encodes CATSRARDRDFSGNTIYF. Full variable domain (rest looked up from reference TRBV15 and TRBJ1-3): DAMVIQNPRYQVTQFGKPVTLSCSQTLNHNVMYWYQQKSSQAPKLLFHYYDKDFNNEADTPDNFQSRRPNTSFCFLDIRSPGLGDTAMYLCATSRARDRDFSGNTIYFGEGSWLTVV.

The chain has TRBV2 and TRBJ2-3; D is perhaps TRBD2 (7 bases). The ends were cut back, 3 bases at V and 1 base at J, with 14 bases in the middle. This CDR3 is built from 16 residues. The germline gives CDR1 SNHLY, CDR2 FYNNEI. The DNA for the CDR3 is TGTGCCAGCAGTGATTTAGTAGGGGGGGGCACAGATACGCAGTATTTT. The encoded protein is CASSDLVGGGTDTQYF.

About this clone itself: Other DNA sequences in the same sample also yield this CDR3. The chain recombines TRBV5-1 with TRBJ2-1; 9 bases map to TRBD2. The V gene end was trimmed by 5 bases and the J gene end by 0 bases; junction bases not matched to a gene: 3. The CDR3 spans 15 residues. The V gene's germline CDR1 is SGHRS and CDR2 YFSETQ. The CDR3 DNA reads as TGCGCCAGCAGTCTTAGCGGGAGCTCCTACAATGAGCAGTTCTTC. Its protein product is CASSLSGSSYNEQFF.

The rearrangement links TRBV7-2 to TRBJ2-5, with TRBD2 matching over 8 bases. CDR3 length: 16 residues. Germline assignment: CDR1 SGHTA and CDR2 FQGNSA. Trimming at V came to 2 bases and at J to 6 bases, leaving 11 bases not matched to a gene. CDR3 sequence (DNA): TGTGCCAGCAGCTTATCTCTAGCGGGTTCCCAGAAGACCCAGTACTTC. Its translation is CASSLSLAGSQKTQYF. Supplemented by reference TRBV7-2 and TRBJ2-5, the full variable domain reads GAGVSQSPSNKVTEKGKDVELRCDPISGHTALYWYRQSLGQGLEFLIYFQGNSAPDKSGLPSDRFSAERTGGSVSTLTIQRTQQEDSAVYLCASSLSLAGSQKTQYFGPGTRLLVL.

CDR3 sequence reads: CASSVDFASGEAFF. The DNA of the CDR3 is TGTGCCAGCAGCGTAGATTTTGCATCCGGGGAAGCTTTCTTT. The J gene is TRBJ1-1, the V gene TRBV9; D not certain. CDR3 size: 14 residues. From germline, CDR1 is SGDLS and CDR2 YYNGEE. The ends were cut back, 0 bases at V and 8 bases at J, with 14 bases in the middle.

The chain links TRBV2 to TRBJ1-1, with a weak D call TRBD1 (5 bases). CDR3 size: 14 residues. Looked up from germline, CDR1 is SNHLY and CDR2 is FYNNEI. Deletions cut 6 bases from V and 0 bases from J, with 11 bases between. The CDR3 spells CASSNRRLNTEAFF. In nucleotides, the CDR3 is TGTGCCAGCAGCAACAGGCGCCTGAACACTGAAGCTTTCTTT.

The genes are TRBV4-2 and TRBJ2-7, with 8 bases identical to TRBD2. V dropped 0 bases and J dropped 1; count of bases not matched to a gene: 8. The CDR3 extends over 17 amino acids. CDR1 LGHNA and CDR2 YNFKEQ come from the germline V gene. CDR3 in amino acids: CASSQESTSGSSYEQYF. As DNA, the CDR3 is TGTGCCAGCAGCCAAGAAAGTACCAGCGGGAGTTCCTACGAGCAGTACTTC.

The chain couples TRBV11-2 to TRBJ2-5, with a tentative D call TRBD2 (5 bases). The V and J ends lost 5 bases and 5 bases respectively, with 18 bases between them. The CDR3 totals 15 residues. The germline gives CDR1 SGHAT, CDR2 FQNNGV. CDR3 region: CASSRGRTLPETQYF. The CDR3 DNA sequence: TGTGCCAGCAGCCGGGGTAGAACCCTTCCGGAGACCCAGTACTTC.

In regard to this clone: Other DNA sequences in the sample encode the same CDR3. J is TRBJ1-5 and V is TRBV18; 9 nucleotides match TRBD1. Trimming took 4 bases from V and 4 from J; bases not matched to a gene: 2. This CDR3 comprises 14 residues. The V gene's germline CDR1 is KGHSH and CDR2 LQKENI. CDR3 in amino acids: CASSRGQGNQPQHF. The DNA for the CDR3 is TGTGCCAGCTCACGGGGACAGGGTAATCAGCCCCAGCATTTT.

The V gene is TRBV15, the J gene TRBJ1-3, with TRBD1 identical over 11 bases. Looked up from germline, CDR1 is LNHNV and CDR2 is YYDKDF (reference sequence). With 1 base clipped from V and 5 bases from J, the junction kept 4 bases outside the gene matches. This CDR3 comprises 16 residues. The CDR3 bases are TGTGCCACCAGCAGAGCGGGACAGGGGGGACGAAACACCATATATTTT. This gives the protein CATSRAGQGGRNTIYF.

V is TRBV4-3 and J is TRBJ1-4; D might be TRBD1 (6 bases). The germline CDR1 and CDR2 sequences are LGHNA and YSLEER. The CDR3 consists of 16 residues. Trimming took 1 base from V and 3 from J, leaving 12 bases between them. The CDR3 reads CASSQGFPGANEKLFF. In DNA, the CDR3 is TGCGCCAGCAGCCAAGGGTTTCCAGGGGCTAATGAAAAACTGTTTTTT.

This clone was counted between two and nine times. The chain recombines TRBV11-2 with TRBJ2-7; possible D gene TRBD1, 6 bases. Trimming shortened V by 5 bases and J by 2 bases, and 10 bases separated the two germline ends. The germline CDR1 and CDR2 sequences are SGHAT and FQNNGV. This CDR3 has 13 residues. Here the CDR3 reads CASSLGQPYEQYF. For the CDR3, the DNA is TGTGCCAGCAGCCTAGGACAGCCCTACGAGCAGTACTTC.

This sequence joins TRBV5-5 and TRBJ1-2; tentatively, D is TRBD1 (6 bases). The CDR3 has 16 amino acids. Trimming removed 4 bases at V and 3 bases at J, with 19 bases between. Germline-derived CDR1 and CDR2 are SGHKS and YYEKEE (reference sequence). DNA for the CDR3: TGTGCCAGCAGCCCCACCCCCGTGGGGGCTGACTATGGCTACACCTTC. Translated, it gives CASSPTPVGADYGYTF.

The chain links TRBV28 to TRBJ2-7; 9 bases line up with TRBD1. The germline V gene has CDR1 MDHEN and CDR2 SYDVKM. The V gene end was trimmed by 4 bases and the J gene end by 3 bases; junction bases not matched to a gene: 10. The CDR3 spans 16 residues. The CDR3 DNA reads TGTGCCAGCAGTTCCCCCGGGACAGGGATCGACTACGAGCAGTACTTC. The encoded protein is CASSSPGTGIDYEQYF. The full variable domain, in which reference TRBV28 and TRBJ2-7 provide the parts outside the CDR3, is DVKVTQSSRYLVKRTGEKVFLECVQDMDHENMFWYRQDPGLGLRLIYFSYDVKMKEKGDIPEGYSVSREKKERFSLILESASTNQTSMYLCASSSPGTGIDYEQYFGPGTRLTVT.

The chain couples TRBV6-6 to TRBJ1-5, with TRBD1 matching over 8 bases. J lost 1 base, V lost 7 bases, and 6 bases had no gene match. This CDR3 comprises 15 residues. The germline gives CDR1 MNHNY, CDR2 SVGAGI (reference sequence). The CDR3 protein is CASTKTGASNQPQHF. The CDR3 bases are TGTGCCAGCACTAAGACAGGGGCAAGCAATCAGCCCCAGCATTTT.

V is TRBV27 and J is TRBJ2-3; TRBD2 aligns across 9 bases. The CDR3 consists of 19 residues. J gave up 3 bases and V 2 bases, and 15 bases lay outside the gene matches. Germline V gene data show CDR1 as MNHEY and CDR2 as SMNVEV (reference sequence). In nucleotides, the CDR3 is TGTGCCAGCAGTTTACAGGCAAGATCAAGCGGGGGGCGAACAGATACGCAGTATTTT. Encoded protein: CASSLQARSSGGRTDTQYF.

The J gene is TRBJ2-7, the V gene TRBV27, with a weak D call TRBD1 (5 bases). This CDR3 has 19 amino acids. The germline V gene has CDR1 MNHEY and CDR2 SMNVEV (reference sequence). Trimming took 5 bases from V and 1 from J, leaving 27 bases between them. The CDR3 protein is CASSPRPKPLFGQSYEQYF. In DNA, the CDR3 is TGTGCCAGCAGTCCCAGACCGAAGCCGCTTTTCGGACAATCCTACGAGCAGTACTTC.